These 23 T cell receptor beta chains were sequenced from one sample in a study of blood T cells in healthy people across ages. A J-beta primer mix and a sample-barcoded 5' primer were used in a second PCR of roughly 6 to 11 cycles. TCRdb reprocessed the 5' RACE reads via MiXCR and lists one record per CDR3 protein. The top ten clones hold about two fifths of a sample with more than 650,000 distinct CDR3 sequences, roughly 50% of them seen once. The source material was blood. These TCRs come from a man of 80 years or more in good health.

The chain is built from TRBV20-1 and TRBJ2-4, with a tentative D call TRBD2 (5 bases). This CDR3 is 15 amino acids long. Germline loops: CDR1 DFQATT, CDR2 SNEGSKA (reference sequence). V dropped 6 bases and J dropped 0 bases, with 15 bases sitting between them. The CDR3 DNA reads TGCAGTGCCAGGAGCGGAGATCTAGCCAAAAACATTCAGTACTTC. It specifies CSARSGDLAKNIQYF.

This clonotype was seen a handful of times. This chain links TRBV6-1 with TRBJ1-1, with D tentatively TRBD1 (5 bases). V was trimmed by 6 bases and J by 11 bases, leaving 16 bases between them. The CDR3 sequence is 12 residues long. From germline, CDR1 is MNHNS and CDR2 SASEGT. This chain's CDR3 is CASRDTSLDAFF. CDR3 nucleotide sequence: TGTGCCAGCAGGGACACGAGCCTCGATGCTTTCTTT.

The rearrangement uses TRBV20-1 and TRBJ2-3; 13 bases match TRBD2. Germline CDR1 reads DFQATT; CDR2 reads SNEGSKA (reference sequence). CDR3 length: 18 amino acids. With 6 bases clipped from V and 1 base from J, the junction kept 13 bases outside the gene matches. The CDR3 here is CSAIQLAGGPGRTDTQYF. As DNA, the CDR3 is TGCAGTGCAATACAACTAGCGGGAGGGCCGGGTCGCACAGATACGCAGTATTTT.

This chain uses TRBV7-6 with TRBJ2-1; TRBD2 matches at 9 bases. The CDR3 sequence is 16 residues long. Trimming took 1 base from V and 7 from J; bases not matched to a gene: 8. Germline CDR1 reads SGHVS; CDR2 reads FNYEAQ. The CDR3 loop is CASSLGGRAGGNEQFF. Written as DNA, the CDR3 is TGTGCCAGCAGCTTAGGCGGACGAGCGGGAGGTAATGAGCAGTTCTTC.

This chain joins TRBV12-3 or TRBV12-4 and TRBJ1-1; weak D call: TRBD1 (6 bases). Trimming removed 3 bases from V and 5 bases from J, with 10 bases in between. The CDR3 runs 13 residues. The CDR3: CASSFGQGTEAFF. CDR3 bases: TGTGCCAGCAGTTTCGGCCAGGGGACTGAAGCTTTCTTT.

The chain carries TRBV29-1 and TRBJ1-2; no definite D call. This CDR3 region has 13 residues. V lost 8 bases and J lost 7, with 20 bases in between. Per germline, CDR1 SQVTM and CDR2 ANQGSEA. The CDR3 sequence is CSSPGSEGGGYTF. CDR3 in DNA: TGCAGCTCCCCAGGCTCGGAGGGAGGTGGCTACACCTTC.

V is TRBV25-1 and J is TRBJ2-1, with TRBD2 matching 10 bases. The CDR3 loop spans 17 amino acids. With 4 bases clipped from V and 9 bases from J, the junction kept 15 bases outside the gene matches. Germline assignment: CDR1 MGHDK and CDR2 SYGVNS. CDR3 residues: CASSVASGSVGSGEQFF. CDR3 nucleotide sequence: TGTGCCAGCAGTGTGGCTAGCGGGAGCGTCGGGAGCGGTGAGCAGTTCTTC.

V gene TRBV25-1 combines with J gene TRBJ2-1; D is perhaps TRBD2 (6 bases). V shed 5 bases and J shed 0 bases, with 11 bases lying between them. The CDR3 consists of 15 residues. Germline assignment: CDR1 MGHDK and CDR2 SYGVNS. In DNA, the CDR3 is TGTGCCAGCAGTTTTAGCGGACACTCCTACAATGAGCAGTTCTTC. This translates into CASSFSGHSYNEQFF.

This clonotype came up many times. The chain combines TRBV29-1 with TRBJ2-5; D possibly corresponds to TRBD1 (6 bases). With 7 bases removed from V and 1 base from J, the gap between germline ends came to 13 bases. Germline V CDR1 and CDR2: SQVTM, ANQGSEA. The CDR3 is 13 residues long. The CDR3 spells CSARDTLQETQYF. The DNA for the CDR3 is TGCAGCGCCCGGGACACTCTCCAAGAGACCCAGTACTTC.

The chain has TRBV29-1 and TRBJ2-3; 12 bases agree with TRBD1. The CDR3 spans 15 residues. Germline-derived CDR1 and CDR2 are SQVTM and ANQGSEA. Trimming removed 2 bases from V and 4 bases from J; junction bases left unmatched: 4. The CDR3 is CSVESRDRGPDTQYF. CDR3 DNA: TGCAGCGTTGAATCAAGGGACAGGGGGCCAGATACGCAGTATTTT.

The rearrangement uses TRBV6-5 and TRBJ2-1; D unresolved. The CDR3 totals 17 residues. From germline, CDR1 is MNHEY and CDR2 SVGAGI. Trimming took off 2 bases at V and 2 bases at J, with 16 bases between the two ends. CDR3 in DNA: TGTGCCAGCAGTTACCTCCCAGTATACAAGACCTACAATGAGCAGTTCTTC. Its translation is CASSYLPVYKTYNEQFF.

The CDR3 sequence: CSAPRQGGGYTF. The CDR3 bases are TGCAGTGCTCCTCGACAGGGGGGAGGCTACACCTTC. This chain uses TRBV20-1 with TRBJ1-2, with 9 positions matching TRBD1. Looked up from germline, CDR1 is DFQATT and CDR2 is SNEGSKA (reference sequence). This CDR3 is built from 12 residues. Trimming cost V 5 bases and J 8 bases; bases outside gene matches: 6.

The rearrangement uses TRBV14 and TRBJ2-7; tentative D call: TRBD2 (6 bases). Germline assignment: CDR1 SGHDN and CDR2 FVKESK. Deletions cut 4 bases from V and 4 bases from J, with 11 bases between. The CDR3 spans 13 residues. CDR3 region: CASSPVRGYEQYF. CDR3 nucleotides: TGTGCCAGCAGCCCCGTTCGGGGGTACGAGCAGTACTTC.

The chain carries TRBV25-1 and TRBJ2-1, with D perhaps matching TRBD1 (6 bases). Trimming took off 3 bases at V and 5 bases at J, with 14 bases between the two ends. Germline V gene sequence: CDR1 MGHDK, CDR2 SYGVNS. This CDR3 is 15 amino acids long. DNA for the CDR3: TGTGCCAGCAGTGATTCGGGACACCAGGACAATGAGCAGTTCTTC. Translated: CASSDSGHQDNEQFF.

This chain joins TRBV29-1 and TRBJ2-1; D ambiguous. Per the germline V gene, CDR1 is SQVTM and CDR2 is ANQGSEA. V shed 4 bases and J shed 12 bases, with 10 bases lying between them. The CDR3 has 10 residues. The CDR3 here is CSVVLVAQFF. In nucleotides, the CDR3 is TGCAGCGTTGTTTTGGTAGCGCAGTTCTTC.

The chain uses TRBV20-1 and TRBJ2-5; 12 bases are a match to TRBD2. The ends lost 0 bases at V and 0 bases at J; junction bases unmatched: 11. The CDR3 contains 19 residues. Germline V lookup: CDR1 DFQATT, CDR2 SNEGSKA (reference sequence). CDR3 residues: CSARDHAASGRANQETQYF. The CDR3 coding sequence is TGCAGTGCTAGAGATCACGCGGCTAGCGGGAGGGCCAACCAAGAGACCCAGTACTTC.

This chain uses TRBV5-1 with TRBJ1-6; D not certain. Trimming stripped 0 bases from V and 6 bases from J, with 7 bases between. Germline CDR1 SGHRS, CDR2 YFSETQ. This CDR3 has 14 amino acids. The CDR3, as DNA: TGCGCCAGCAGCTTGGATGGCAGTAATTCACCCCTCCACTTT. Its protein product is CASSLDGSNSPLHF.

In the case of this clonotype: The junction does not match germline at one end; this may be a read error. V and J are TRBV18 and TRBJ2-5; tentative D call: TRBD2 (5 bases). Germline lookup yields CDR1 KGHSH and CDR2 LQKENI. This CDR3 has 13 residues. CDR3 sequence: CASSRDAQEIQYF. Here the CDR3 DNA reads TGTGCCAGCTCGAGGGATGCCCAAGAGATCCAGTACTTC.

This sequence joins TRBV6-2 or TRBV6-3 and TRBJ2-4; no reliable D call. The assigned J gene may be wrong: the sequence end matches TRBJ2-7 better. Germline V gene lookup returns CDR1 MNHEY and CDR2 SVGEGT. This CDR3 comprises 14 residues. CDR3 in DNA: TGTGCCAGCAGTTACGCAGGCGGACCTAGCGAGCAGTACTTC. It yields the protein CASSYAGGPSEQYF.

This CDR3 reads CASSRLPLSYNEQYF. CDR3 nucleotides: TGTGCCAGCAGTCGACTCCCCCTCTCCTACAATGAGCAGTACTTC. V usage is TRBV6-2 or TRBV6-3 and J usage is TRBJ2-7; D remains unclear. This CDR3 has 15 amino acids. V was pared by 5 bases and J by 7 bases, with 21 bases between. CDR1 is MNHEY and CDR2 is SVGEGT in the germline V gene.

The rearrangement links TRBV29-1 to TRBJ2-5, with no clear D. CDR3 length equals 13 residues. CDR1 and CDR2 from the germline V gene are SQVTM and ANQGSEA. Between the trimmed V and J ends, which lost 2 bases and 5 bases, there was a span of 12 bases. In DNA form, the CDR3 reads TGCAGCGTTGAATGGGTCGTCGGGGAGACCCAGTACTTC. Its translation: CSVEWVVGETQYF.

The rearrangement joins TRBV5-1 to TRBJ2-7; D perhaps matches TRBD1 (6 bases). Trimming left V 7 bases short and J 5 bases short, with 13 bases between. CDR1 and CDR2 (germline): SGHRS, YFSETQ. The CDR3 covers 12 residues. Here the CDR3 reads CASRRGLDEQYF. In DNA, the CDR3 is TGCGCCAGCCGCAGGGGTTTGGACGAGCAGTACTTC.

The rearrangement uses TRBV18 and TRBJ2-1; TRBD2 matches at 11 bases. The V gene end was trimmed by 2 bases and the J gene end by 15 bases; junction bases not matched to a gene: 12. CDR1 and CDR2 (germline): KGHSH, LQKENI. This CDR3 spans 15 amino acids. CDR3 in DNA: TGTGCCAGCTCACCAGTGAAACTAGCGGGAGTAATACCGTTCTTC. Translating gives CASSPVKLAGVIPFF.